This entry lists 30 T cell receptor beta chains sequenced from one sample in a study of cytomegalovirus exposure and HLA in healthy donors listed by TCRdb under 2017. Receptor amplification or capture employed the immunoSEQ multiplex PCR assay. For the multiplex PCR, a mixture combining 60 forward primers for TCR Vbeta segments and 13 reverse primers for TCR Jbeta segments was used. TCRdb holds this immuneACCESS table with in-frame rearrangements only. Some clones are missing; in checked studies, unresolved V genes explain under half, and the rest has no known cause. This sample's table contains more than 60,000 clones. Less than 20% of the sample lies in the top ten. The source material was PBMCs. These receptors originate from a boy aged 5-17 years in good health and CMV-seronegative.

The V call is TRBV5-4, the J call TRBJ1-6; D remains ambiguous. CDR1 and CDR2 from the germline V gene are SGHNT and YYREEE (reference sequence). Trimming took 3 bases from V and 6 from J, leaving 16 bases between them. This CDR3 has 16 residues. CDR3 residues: CASSSSTSQINSPLHF. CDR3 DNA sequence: TGTGCCAGCAGCTCTTCGACATCCCAGATTAATTCACCCCTCCACTTT.

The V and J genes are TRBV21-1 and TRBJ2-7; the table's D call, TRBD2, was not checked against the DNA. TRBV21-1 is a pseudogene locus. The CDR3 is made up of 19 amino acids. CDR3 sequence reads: CASSSTSGEMVLVTYEQYF. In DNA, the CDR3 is TGTGCCAGCAGCTCCACATCGGGGGAGATGGTTTTGGTCACCTACGAGCAGTACTTC.

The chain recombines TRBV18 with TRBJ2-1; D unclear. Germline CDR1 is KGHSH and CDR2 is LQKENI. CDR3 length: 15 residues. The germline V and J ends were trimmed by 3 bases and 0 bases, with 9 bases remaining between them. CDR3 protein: CASSPSDSSYNEQFF. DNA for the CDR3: TGTGCCAGCTCACCGTCCGATAGCTCCTACAATGAGCAGTTCTTC.

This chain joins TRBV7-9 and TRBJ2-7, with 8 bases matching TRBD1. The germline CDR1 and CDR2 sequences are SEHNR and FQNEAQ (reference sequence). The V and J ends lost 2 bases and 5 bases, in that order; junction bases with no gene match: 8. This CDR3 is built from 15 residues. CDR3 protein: CASSLSGQGADEQYF. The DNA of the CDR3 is TGTGCCAGCAGCTTAAGTGGCCAGGGGGCAGACGAGCAGTACTTC.

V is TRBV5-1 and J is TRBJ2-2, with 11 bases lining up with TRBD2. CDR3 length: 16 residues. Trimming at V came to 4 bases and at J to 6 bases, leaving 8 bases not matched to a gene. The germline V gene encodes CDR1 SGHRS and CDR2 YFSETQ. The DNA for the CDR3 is TGCGCCAGCAGCCTCCACCTAGCGGGAGGCGCCGGGGAGCTGTTTTTT. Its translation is CASSLHLAGGAGELFF.

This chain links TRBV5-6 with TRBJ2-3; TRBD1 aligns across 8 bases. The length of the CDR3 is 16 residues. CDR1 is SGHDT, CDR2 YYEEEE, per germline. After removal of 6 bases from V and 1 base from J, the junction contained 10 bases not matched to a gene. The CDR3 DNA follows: TGTGCCAGCATCCCCGGGACAGGTTCTGGCACAGATACGCAGTATTTT. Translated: CASIPGTGSGTDTQYF.

Here the CDR3 DNA reads TGTGCCAGCAGCGTAGACAGATCTAATGAAAAACTGTTTTTT. It encodes CASSVDRSNEKLFF. This chain joins TRBV9 and TRBJ1-4; D not certain. The CDR3 contains 14 residues. Trimming pared 0 bases from V and 3 bases from J, leaving 6 bases between. Germline V gives CDR1 SGDLS, CDR2 YYNGEE.

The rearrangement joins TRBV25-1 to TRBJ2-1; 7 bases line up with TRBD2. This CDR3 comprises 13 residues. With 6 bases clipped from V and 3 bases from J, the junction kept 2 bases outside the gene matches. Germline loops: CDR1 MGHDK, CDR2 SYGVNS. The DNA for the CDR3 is TGTGCCAGCAGACGGGGGGACTACAATGAGCAGTTCTTC. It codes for CASRRGDYNEQFF.

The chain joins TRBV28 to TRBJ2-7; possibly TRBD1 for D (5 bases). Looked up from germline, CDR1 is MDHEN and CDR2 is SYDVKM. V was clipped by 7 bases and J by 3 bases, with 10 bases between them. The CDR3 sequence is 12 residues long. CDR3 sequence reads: CASIGQGYEQYF. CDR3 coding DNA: TGTGCCAGCATAGGGCAGGGCTACGAGCAGTACTTC.

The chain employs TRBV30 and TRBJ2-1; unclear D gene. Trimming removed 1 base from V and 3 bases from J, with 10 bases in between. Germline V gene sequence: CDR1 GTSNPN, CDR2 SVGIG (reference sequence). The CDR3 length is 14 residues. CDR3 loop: CAWSEELLYNEQFF. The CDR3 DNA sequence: TGTGCCTGGAGTGAAGAGCTCCTCTACAATGAGCAGTTCTTC.

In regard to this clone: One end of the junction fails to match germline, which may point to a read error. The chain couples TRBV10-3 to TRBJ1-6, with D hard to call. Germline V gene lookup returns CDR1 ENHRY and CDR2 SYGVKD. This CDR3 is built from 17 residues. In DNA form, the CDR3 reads TGTGCCATCAGTGAGTCGATGGAGAGCTCCCATAATTCACCCCTCCACTTT. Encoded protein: CAISESMESSHNSPLHF.

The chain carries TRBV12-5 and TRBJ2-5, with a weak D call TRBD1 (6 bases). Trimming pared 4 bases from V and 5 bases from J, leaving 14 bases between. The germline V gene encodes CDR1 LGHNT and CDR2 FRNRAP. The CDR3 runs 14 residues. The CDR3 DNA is TGTGCTAGTGGTTCGATTCAGGGGTTGGAGACCCAGTACTTC. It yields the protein CASGSIQGLETQYF.

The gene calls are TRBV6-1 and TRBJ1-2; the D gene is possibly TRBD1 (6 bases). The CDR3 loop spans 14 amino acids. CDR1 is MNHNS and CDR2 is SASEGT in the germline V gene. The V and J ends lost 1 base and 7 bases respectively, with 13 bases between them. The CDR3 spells CASSEEGRGGGYTF. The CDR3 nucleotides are TGTGCCAGCAGTGAAGAAGGCAGGGGTGGTGGCTACACCTTC.

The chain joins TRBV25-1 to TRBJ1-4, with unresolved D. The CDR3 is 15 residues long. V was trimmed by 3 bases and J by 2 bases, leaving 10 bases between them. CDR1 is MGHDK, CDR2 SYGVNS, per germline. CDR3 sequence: CASSEFRGTNEKLFF. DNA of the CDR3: TGTGCCAGCAGTGAGTTTAGAGGGACTAATGAAAAACTGTTTTTT. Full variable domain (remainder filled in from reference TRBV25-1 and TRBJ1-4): EADIYQTPRYLVIGTGKKITLECSQTMGHDKMYWYQQDPGMELHLIHYSYGVNSTEKGDLSSESTVSRIRTEHFPLTLESARPSHTSQYLCASSEFRGTNEKLFFGSGTQLSVL.

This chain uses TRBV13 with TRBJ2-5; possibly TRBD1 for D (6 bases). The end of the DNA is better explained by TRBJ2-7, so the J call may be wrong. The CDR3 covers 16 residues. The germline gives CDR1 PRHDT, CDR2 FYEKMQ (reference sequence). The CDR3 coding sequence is TGTGCCAGCAGCTTCGGCTCATACAGGGAATCCTACGAGCAGTACTTC. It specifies CASSFGSYRESYEQYF.

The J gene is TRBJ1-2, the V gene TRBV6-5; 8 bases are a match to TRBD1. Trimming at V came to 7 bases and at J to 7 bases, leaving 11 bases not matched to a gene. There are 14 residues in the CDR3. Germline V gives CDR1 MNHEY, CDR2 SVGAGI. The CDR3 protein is CASTLGQGAFGYTF. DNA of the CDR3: TGTGCCAGCACCCTCGGGCAGGGGGCTTTTGGCTACACCTTC.

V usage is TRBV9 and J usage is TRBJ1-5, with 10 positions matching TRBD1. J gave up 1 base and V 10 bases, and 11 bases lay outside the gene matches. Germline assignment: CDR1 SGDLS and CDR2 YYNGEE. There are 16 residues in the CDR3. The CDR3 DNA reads TGTGCCGTGAACCGGGACAGGGGTCTCAGCAATCAGCCCCAGCATTTT. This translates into CAVNRDRGLSNQPQHF.

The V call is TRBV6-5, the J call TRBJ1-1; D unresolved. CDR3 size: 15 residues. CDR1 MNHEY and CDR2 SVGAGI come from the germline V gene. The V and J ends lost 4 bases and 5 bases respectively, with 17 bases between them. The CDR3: CASSSQSSRDTEAFF. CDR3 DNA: TGTGCCAGCAGTTCCCAATCGTCTCGGGATACTGAAGCTTTCTTT.

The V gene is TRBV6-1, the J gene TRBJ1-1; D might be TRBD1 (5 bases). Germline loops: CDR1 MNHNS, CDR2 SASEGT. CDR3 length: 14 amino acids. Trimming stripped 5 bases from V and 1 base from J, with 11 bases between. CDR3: CASSLDRGNTEAFF. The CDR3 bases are TGTGCCAGCAGTCTAGATAGGGGGAACACTGAAGCTTTCTTT.

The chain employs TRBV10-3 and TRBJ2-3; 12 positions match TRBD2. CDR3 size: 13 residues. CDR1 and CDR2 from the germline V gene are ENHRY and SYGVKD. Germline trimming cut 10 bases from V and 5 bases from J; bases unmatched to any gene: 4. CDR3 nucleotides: TGTGCCAGCGTGGGACTAGCGGGAGATACGCAGTATTTT. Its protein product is CASVGLAGDTQYF.

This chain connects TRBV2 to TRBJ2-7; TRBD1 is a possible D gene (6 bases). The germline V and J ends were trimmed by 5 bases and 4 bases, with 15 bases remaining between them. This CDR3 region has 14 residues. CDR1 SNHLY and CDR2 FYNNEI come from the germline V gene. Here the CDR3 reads CASSNPGQLYEQYF. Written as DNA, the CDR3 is TGTGCCAGCAGTAACCCGGGACAACTTTACGAGCAGTACTTC.

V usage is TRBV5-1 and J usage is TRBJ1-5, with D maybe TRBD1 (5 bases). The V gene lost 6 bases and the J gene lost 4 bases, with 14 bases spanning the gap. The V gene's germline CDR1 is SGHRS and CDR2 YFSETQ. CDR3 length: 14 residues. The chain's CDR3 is CASKEQEGNQPQHF. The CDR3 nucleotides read TGCGCCAGCAAGGAACAGGAGGGTAATCAGCCCCAGCATTTT.

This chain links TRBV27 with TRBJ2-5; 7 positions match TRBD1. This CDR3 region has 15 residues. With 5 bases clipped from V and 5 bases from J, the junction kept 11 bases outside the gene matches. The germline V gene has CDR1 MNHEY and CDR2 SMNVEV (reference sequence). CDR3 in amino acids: CASSTGTVPWETQYF. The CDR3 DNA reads TGTGCCAGCAGTACCGGGACAGTTCCGTGGGAGACCCAGTACTTC.

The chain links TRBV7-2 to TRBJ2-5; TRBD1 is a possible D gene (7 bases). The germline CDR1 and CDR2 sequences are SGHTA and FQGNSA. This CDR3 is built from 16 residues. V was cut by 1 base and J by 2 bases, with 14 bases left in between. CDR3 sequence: CASSLDLRGEQETQYF. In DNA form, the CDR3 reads TGTGCCAGCAGCTTAGACCTCAGGGGGGAGCAAGAGACCCAGTACTTC.

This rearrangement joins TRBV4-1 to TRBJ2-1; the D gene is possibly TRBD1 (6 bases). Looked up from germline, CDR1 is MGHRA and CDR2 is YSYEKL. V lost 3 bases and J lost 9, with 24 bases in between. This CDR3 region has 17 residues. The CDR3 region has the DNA TGCGCCAGCAGCCACACCCTCGGGGACAAGGGGCGTAGTGAGCAGTTCTTC. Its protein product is CASSHTLGDKGRSEQFF.

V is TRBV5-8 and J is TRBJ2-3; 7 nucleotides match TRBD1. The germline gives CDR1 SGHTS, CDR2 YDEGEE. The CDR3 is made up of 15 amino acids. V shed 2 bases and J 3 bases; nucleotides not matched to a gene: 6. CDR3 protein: CASSFGQEKTDTQYF. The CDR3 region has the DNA TGTGCCAGCAGCTTTGGACAGGAGAAAACAGATACGCAGTATTTT.

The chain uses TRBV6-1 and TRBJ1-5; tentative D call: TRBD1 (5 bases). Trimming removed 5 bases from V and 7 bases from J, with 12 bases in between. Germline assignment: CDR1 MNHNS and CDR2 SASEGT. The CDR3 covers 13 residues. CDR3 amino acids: CASSQGTRQPQHF. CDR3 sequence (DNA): TGTGCCAGCAGTCAAGGGACTAGGCAGCCCCAGCATTTT.

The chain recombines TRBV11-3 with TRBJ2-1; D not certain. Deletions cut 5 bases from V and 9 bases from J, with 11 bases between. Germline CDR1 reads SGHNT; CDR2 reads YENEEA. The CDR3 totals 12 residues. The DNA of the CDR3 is TGTGCCAGCAGCCCAAAGAGAGGTGAGCAGTTCTTC. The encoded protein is CASSPKRGEQFF.

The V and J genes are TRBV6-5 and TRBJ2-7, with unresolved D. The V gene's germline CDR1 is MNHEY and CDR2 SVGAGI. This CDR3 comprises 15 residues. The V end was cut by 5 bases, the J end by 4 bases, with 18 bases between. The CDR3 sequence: CASSPTLRYMYEQYF. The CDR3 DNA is TGTGCCAGCAGTCCTACCTTGAGGTATATGTACGAGCAGTACTTC.

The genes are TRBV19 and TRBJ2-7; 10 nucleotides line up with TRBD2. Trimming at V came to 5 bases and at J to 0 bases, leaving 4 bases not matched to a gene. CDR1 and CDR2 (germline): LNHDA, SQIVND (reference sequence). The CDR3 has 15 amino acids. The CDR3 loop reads CASSHLAGDSYEQYF. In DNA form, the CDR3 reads TGTGCCAGTAGTCACCTAGCGGGAGACTCCTACGAGCAGTACTTC.